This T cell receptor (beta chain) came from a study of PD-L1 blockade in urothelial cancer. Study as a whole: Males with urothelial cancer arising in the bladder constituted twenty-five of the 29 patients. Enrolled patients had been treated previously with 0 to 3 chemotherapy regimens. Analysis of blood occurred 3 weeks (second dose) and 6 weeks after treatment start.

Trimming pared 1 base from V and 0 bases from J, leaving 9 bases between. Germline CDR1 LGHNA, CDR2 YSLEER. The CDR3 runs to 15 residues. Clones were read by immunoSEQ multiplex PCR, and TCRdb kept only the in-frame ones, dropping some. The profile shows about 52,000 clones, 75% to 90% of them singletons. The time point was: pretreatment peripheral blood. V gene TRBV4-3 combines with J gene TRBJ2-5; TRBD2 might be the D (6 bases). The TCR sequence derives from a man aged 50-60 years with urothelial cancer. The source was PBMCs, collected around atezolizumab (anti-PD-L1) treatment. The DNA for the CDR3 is TGCGCCAGCAGCCAAGCTCGGGACTACCAAGAGACCCAGTACTTC. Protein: CASSQARDYQETQYF.